This TCR beta chain was obtained from a study of tumor-infiltrating lymphocytes in primary liver carcinoma. Researchers drew blood RNA from unsorted whole blood and extracted germline DNA as well. The V gene lost 2 bases and the J gene lost 8 bases, with 19 bases spanning the gap. Germline V gives CDR1 SGHTA, CDR2 FQGTGA. This CDR3 is 16 amino acids long. General study results and limits: Tumor specimens were characterized by a significantly higher top-250-clone fraction than blood (p = 0.039).

A word on this clonotype: Its target is not known.

Total RNA (roughly 0.45 ug) served as template for TCR beta cDNA synthesis primed by a constant-region primer. Slightly modified ARM-PCR, run as three nested multiplex PCR rounds, produced the TCR beta libraries. The two initial PCR rounds, around 11 cycles each, used TRBV1-TRBV30 forward and C-beta reverse primers. TCRdb re-called the multiplex PCR reads with MiXCR, one entry per CDR3 protein. The sample shows some 180,000 distinct CDR3 sequences, about 60% of them seen only once. The chain uses TRBV7-3 and TRBJ1-5; D gene uncertain. Sequenced sample: peripheral blood. The clonotype was recovered from a man aged 40-49 years with primary liver carcinoma and hepatitis B virus infection. CDR3 coding DNA: TGTGCCAGCAGCTTACGCCAGACCTTTAGTAATAAGCCCCAGCATTTT. Translating gives CASSLRQTFSNKPQHF.